This is a list of T cell receptor beta chains from one sample in a study of blood T cells in healthy people across ages. TCRdb ran MiXCR on the 5' RACE reads and lists one entry per CDR3 protein. The sample contains over a million distinct CDR3 sequences, 35% to 55% of which appear only once. The sequencing input was blood. The receptor source for this set is a woman in her sixties in good health. Both conserved end residues are part of each CDR3. A D gene is named only where the DNA matches it firmly. Not every row has a clone size; where given, it reads once, few, many or a size class.

NA	TRBV7-9	NA	TRBJ2-7	TGTGCCAGCAGCAGGAATGGGGCGGGCGAGCAGTACTTC	CASSRNGAGEQYF
NA	TRBV7-8	NA	TRBJ2-5	TGTGCCAGCAGCCTACAGGGCAGGAGAGAGACCCAGTACTTC	CASSLQGRRETQYF
NA	TRBV3-1	NA	TRBJ2-1	TGTGCCAGCAGCCAAGATTTCGTGGGCAATGAGCAGTTCTTC	CASSQDFVGNEQFF
NA	TRBV15	NA	TRBJ2-7	TGTGCCACCAGCAGAGATTTGAGGACTTACGAGCAGTACTTC	CATSRDLRTYEQYF
TRBD2	TRBV3-1	few	TRBJ2-7	TGTGCCAGCAGCCAAGGCACGGGACTAGTCTACGAGCAGTACTTC	CASSQGTGLVYEQYF
NA	TRBV20-1	few	TRBJ2-1	TGCAGTGCTACGGGGGTCAGGTCCGTGGGCAATGAGCAGTTCTTC	CSATGVRSVGNEQFF
TRBD1	TRBV27	NA	TRBJ1-2	TGTGCCAGCAGTTGGACAGGGGCAACTGGCTACACCTTC	CASSWTGATGYTF
TRBD1	TRBV24-1	NA	TRBJ2-2	TGTGCCACCAGTGATTTTGACAGGGGCGTTACCGGGGAGCTGTTTTTT	CATSDFDRGVTGELFF
NA	TRBV6-1	NA	TRBJ2-7	TGTGCCAGCAGTGCGGTGGAACAGCTCAGGTACGAGCAGTACTTC	CASSAVEQLRYEQYF
TRBD1	TRBV28	NA	TRBJ1-2	TGTGCCAGCAGTTCTCTGGGCGACAGGGTAGAGGGCTACACCTTC	CASSSLGDRVEGYTF
NA	TRBV25-1	few	TRBJ1-2	TGTGCCAGCAGTGACGTTTATGGCTACACCTTC	CASSDVYGYTF
TRBD1	TRBV29-1	few	TRBJ2-7	TGCAGCGCTCCGACAGGGCCCCCCAACGAGCAGTACTTC	CSAPTGPPNEQYF
NA	TRBV10-3	NA	TRBJ2-7	TGTGCCATCAGTAAAATTGGAAGCTCCTACGAGCAGTACTTC	CAISKIGSSYEQYF
NA	TRBV6-2/TRBV6-3	NA	TRBJ2-4	TGTGCCAGCAGTTATTCTGGGGGGCAGTACTTC	CASSYSGGQYF
NA	TRBV12-3/TRBV12-4	NA	TRBJ2-6	TGTGCCAGCAGTTTAGGCAGGATTAGGGCCAACGTCCTGACTTTC	CASSLGRIRANVLTF
TRBD2	TRBV29-1	NA	TRBJ2-7	TGCAGCGTTTCTATGGGAGGGCCGAACTACAATGAGCAGTACTTC	CSVSMGGPNYNEQYF
TRBD1	TRBV25-1	NA	TRBJ2-6	TGTGCCAGCAGCTACACAGGGGGGTTCGGGGCCAACGTCCTGACTTTC	CASSYTGGFGANVLTF
NA	TRBV7-6	NA	TRBJ1-4	TGTGCCAGCAGCCCCGGACAGACGGAGGATGAAAAACTGTTTTTT	CASSPGQTEDEKLFF
TRBD2	TRBV6-6	NA	TRBJ2-1	TGTGCCAGCAGGATACTAGCGGGGGGTGAGCAGTTCTTC	CASRILAGGEQFF
NA	TRBV27	once	TRBJ2-7	TGTGCCAGCAGGGGGGACAACAATGAGCAGTACTTC	CASRGDNNEQYF
TRBD2	TRBV4-1	NA	TRBJ2-5	TGCGCCAGCAGCCACCCTTACGGGGCGGGAGTCGGCGATGATCAGTACTTC	CASSHPYGAGVGDDQYF
TRBD2	TRBV10-2	NA	TRBJ2-1	TGCGCCAGTGGGTCGGGGGGGAGCGGGAGTCGCAATGAGCAGTTCTTC	CASGSGGSGSRNEQFF
TRBD1	TRBV28	NA	TRBJ1-5	TGTGCCAGCAGTCTCCTGACAGGGAACAATCAGCCCCAGCATTTT	CASSLLTGNNQPQHF
TRBD2	TRBV11-1	NA	TRBJ2-5	TGTGCCAGCAGCTGGCCGGGACTAGCGATAGAGACCCAGTACTTC	CASSWPGLAIETQYF
TRBD2	TRBV7-9	few	TRBJ2-3	TGTGCCAGCGGCCAAGTAGCGGGACCGACGGATACGCAGTATTTT	CASGQVAGPTDTQYF
TRBD2	TRBV2	NA	TRBJ2-1	TGTGCCAGCAGTGGCGGACTAGCGGAGGCCTACAATGAGCAGTTCTTC	CASSGGLAEAYNEQFF
TRBD1	TRBV6-5	NA	TRBJ1-6	TGTGCCAGCAGTTACACATCCGGGACAGGGAGCTCACCCCTCCACTTT	CASSYTSGTGSSPLHF
NA	TRBV9	NA	TRBJ2-5	TGTGCCAGCAGCACTCATCCGGGTTCGGAGACCCAGTACTTC	CASSTHPGSETQYF
TRBD1	TRBV11-3	NA	TRBJ1-1	TGTGCCAGCAGCGGACAGGTGAACACTGAAGCTTTCTTT	CASSGQVNTEAFF
TRBD2	TRBV7-9	few	TRBJ2-5	TGTGCCAGCAGCCCCCGGACTAGCGGGATGATGGAGACCCAGTACTTC	CASSPRTSGMMETQYF
TRBD2	TRBV20-1	few	TRBJ2-1	TGCAGTGCTAGAGCCTACTTCTCGACGCGGGGAGGGAATGAGCAGTTCTTC	CSARAYFSTRGGNEQFF
TRBD2	TRBV12-3/TRBV12-4	few	TRBJ2-1	TGTGCCAGCAGTTTATCGGGGGAGGGCCCCTATGAGCAGTTCTTC	CASSLSGEGPYEQFF
NA	TRBV27	NA	TRBJ1-2	TGTGCCAGCAGTTTATCGGGAGGTAGGCTGGGGGCCGGCTATGGCTACACCTTC	CASSLSGGRLGAGYGYTF
TRBD2	TRBV6-6	many	TRBJ2-5	TGTGCCAGCGGGAGGGGAGAGACCCAGTACTTC	CASGRGETQYF
TRBD2	TRBV29-1	many	TRBJ2-7	TGCAGCGCAGGGACTAGCGGGACCTACGAGCAGTACTTC	CSAGTSGTYEQYF
TRBD2	TRBV20-1	NA	TRBJ2-5	TGCAGTGCGGATGCGGGGGGACCAGAGACCCAGTACTTC	CSADAGGPETQYF
NA	TRBV5-5	NA	TRBJ2-1	TGTGCCAGCAGCTCCTTAAAATCTGATTCCTACAATGAGCAGTTCTTC	CASSSLKSDSYNEQFF
NA	TRBV4-2	NA	TRBJ2-6	TGTGCCAGCAGCCAAGCTAGGCTCTCTGGGGCCAACGTCCTGACTTTC	CASSQARLSGANVLTF
NA	TRBV25-1	NA	TRBJ2-7	TGTGCCAGCAGTGAATCTAGGGGGGCCAAATCCTACGAGCAGTACTTC	CASSESRGAKSYEQYF
NA	TRBV30	few	TRBJ2-5	TGTGCCTGGACGCAGGGGCTAGGGGAGACCCAGTACTTC	CAWTQGLGETQYF
NA	TRBV20-1	few	TRBJ1-2	TGCAGTGCTAGAAAACAGGAGAACTATGGCTACACCTTC	CSARKQENYGYTF
TRBD2	TRBV6-5	few	TRBJ2-6	TGTGCCAGCAGTTACCAAGCGGGAGCTCCCTCTGGGGCCAACGTCCTGACTTTC	CASSYQAGAPSGANVLTF
TRBD2	TRBV7-2	NA	TRBJ2-1	TGTGCCAGCAGCTCCACCGGGACTAGTCCGGCCAATGAGCAGTTCTTC	CASSSTGTSPANEQFF
NA	TRBV9	few	TRBJ2-1	TGTGCCAGCAGCGTAGGAGCGGACAATGAGCAGTTCTTC	CASSVGADNEQFF
NA	TRBV28	few	TRBJ1-2	TGTGCCAGCAGCCCCGGCTCGAGGGGGTTCTATGGCTACACCTTC	CASSPGSRGFYGYTF
NA	TRBV7-9	NA	TRBJ2-3	TGTGCCAGCAGCGCCCGGGGGGCGCGAAGGTTAGATACGCAGTATTTT	CASSARGARRLDTQYF
NA	TRBV25-1	NA	TRBJ1-2	TGTGCCAGCAGCCGGACAGCTTCAAACTATGGCTACACCTTC	CASSRTASNYGYTF
TRBD2	TRBV6-6	NA	TRBJ2-1	TGTGCCAGCAGTGGCCCTACTAGCGGGACCTACAATGAGCAGTTCTTC	CASSGPTSGTYNEQFF
NA	TRBV5-1	NA	TRBJ2-7	TGCGCCAGCAGCTTGGGAGGGAGTGGCCACGAGCAGTACTTC	CASSLGGSGHEQYF
NA	TRBV20-1	NA	TRBJ2-1	TGCAGTGCCCTCGGCAGGGAGAGCTATGAGCAGTTCTTC	CSALGRESYEQFF
TRBD2	TRBV6-6	NA	TRBJ2-5	TGTGCCACTCGGGGGGGGACAATTGCGCAGTACTTC	CATRGGTIAQYF
NA	TRBV25-1	few	TRBJ2-7	TGTGCCACTTTGGGGCTCGGTGATGGCGAGCAGTACTTC	CATLGLGDGEQYF
NA	TRBV25-1	few	TRBJ2-5	TGTGCCAGCAGTGATTACAGCGAAGAGACCCAGTACTTC	CASSDYSEETQYF
NA	TRBV3-1	NA	TRBJ2-7	TGTGCCAGCAGTCAAGTAGCCGGGGTCCGCTCCTACGAGCAGTACTTC	CASSQVAGVRSYEQYF
NA	TRBV2	NA	TRBJ2-1	TGTGCCAGCAGTGTATCGGTGAATGCCTACAATGAGCAGTTCTTC	CASSVSVNAYNEQFF
NA	TRBV27	NA	TRBJ2-1	TGTGCCAGCAGTCCCCCCGCAGGGTCCTACAATGAGCAGTTCTTC	CASSPPAGSYNEQFF